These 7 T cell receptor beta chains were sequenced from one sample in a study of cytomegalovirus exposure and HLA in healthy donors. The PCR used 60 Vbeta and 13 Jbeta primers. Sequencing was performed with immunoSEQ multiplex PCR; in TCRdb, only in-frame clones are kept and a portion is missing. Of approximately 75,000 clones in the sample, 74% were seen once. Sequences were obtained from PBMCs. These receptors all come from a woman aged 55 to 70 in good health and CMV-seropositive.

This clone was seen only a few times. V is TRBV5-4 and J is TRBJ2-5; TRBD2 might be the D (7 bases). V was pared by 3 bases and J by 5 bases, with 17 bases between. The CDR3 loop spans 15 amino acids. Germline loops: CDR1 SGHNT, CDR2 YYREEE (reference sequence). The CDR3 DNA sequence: TGTGCCAGCAGCTGGGGAGGGGGGGCCTATGAGACCCAGTACTTC. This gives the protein CASSWGGGAYETQYF.

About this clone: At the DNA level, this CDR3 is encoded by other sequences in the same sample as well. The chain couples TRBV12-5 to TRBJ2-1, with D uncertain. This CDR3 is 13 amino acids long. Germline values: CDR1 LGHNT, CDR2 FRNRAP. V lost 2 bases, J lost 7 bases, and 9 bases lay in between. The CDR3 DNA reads TGTGCTAGTGGTTTGTCTCTAGAAAATGAGCAGTTCTTC. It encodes CASGLSLENEQFF.

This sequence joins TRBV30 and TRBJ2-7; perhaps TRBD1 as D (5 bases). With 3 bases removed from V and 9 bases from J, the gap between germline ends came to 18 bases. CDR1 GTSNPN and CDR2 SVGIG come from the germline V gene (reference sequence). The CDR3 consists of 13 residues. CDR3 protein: CAWSPQAGSVQYF. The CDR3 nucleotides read TGTGCCTGGAGCCCCCAGGCAGGGTCAGTGCAGTACTTC. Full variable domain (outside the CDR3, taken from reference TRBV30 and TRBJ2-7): SQTIHQWPATLVQPVGSPLSLECTVEGTSNPNLYWYRQAAGRGLQLLFYSVGIGQISSEVPQNLSASRPQDRQFILSSKKLLLSDSGFYLCAWSPQAGSVQYFGPGTRLTVT.

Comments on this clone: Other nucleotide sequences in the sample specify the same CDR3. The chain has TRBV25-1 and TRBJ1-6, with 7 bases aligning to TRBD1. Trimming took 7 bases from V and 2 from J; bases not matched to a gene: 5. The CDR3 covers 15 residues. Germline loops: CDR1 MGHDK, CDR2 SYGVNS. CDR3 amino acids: CASTPGTAYNSPLHF. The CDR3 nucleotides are TGTGCCAGCACACCCGGGACAGCCTATAATTCACCCCTCCACTTT. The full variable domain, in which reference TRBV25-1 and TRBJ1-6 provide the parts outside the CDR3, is EADIYQTPRYLVIGTGKKITLECSQTMGHDKMYWYQQDPGMELHLIHYSYGVNSTEKGDLSSESTVSRIRTEHFPLTLESARPSHTSQYLCASTPGTAYNSPLHFGNGTRLTVT.

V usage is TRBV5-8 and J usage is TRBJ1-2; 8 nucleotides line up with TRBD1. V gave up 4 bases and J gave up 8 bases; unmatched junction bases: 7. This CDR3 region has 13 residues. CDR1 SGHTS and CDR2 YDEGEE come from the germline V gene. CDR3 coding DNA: TGTGCCAGCAGCGCGGACAGGGTAGTCGGCTACACCTTC. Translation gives CASSADRVVGYTF.

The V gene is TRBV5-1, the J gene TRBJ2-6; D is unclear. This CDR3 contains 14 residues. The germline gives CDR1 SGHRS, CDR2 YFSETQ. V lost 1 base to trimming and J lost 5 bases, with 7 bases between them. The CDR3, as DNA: TGCGCCAGCAGCTTGTCAGGCAGGGCCAACGTCCTGACTTTC. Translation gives CASSLSGRANVLTF.

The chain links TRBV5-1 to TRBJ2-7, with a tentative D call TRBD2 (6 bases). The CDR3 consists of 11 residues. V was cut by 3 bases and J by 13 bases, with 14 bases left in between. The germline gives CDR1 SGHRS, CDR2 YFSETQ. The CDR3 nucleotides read TGCGCCAGCAGCTCGTCGGGAGCGGAATACTTC. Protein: CASSSSGAEYF.